This T cell receptor beta chain is drawn from a study of blood T cell repertoires in COVID-19. As for the study in general: Samples came from the United States, Italy and Spain, spanning acute and convalescent COVID-19. The cDNA or gDNA used as material had been derived from T cells, B-cell-depleted T cells, or PBMCs.

The CDR3 is 14 residues long. Per germline, CDR1 SGHTA and CDR2 FQGTGA. The V segment lost 2 bases and the J segment 2 bases; nucleotides outside the gene matches: 1. Original processing methods: For nucleated cells, counts were estimated from reference gene primer amplification. The protocol was immunoSEQ multiplex PCR, while the TCRdb copy is restricted to in-frame clones and leaves out a portion. V, J and clone size reflect that table, while D and trimming were determined from the DNA. This table holds 100,000 to 150,000 clones, over 75% found once. This chain uses TRBV7-3 with TRBJ2-7; TRBD2 matches at 9 bases. The sample consisted of peripheral blood. The receptor was derived from a man aged 55 to 70 with acute or convalescent COVID-19. Here the CDR3 DNA reads TGTGCCAGCAGCTTACTAGCGGGAACCTACGAGCAGTACTTC. Its translation is CASSLLAGTYEQYF.